Sequencing of this TCR beta chain was carried out in a study of cytomegalovirus exposure and HLA in healthy donors. For the study at large: Earlier, approximately 180 million T cells were analyzed, and 117 million unique TCR beta sequences were found among them. Overall study results and limits: Investigators reported approximately 170 TCR beta chains as tied to cytomegalovirus. As a later analysis showed, a missense DCLRE1C variant was linked to trimming of TCR beta V- and J-genes. Serostatus for CMV was the only available immune exposure information.

The V end lost 5 bases, the J end lost 3 bases, and 20 bases lay between the germline ends. Germline CDR1 SNHLY, CDR2 FYNNEI. There are 17 residues in the CDR3. With regard to this clone: Its specificity is not known.

PCR used 60 Vbeta primers and 13 Jbeta primers. This table comes from immunoSEQ multiplex PCR, and its TCRdb copy is limited to in-frame clones, with some not included. The table has around 120,000 clones, 74% seen once. This clonotype was obtained from a man between 50 and 59 years old in good health and CMV-seropositive. The V gene is TRBV2, the J gene TRBJ1-5; possibly TRBD1 for D (5 bases). The sample consisted of PBMCs. The CDR3 sequence: CASSKTRAGLVNQPQHF. The CDR3 DNA follows: TGTGCCAGCAGTAAGACCCGGGCAGGGTTAGTCAATCAGCCCCAGCATTTT.